The sequence of this TCR beta chain was determined in a study of blood T cell repertoires in COVID-19. Background on the study: Sites across the United States, Italy and Spain contributed samples from acute and convalescent COVID-19. Nucleic acid was either cDNA or gDNA, and it came from T cells, B-cell-depleted T cells, or PBMCs.

The CDR3 extends over 15 amino acids. V was trimmed by 0 bases and J by 6 bases, leaving 13 bases between them. Germline CDR1 is SGHRS and CDR2 is YFSETQ. Authors' processing steps: Reference gene primer amplification gave nucleated cell count estimates. The data were produced by immunoSEQ multiplex PCR, yet TCRdb's version contains in-frame clones alone and is incomplete. Clone size and the V and J calls come from that table; the DNA yielded D and trimming. Counted here are about 110,000 clones, about three quarters occurring once; the ten biggest clones make up 1.8%. Specimen: peripheral blood. This TCR was recovered from a middle-aged woman with acute or convalescent COVID-19. The chain links TRBV5-1 to TRBJ1-5, with D maybe TRBD1 (5 bases). The CDR3 here is CASSLGGGVFQPQHF. Here the CDR3 DNA reads TGCGCCAGCAGCTTGGGCGGGGGTGTTTTTCAGCCCCAGCATTTT.